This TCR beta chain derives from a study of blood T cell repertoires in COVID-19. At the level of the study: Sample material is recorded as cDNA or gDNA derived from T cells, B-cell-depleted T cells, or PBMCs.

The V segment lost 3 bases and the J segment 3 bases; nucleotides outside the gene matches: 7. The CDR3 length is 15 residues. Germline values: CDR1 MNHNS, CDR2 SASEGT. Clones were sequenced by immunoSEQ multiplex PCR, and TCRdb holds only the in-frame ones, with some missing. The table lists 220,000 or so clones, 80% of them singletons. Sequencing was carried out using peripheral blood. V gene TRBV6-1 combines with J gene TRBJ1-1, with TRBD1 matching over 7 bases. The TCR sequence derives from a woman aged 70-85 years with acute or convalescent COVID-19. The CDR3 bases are TGTGCCAGCAGTGAGGGCTCCAGGGGGTACACTGAAGCTTTCTTT. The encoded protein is CASSEGSRGYTEAFF.